The next 32 T cell receptor beta chains were all read from a single sample in a study of T-cell reconstitution after alpha-beta-depleted transplantation in children. Researchers prepared the TCRbeta library using unique molecular identifiers, the study reports. MiXCR, applied by TCRdb to the PCR reads, yields one record per CDR3 protein. Of about 360,000 distinct CDR3 sequences detected, about 14% appear once; the ten largest clones hold about 4.5%. Sequenced here: PBMCs, sampled from the stem cell graft. Source of these receptors: a human donor who donated a stem cell graft to a child with Fanconi anemia.

In this sample, this clonotype turned up a few times. The rearrangement links TRBV5-1 to TRBJ2-5, with 9 positions matching TRBD2. Germline trimming cut 3 bases from V and 5 bases from J; bases unmatched to any gene: 8. CDR1 and CDR2 from the germline V gene are SGHRS and YFSETQ. The CDR3 runs 15 residues. The CDR3 coding sequence is TGCGCCAGCAGCTCCCGCGGCGGGGGGGCGGAGACCCAGTACTTC. Its protein product is CASSSRGGGAETQYF.

This clonotype was counted at least ten times. V is TRBV5-1 and J is TRBJ1-1; D is possibly TRBD1 (5 bases). The CDR3 extends over 13 amino acids. Germline V gene sequence: CDR1 SGHRS, CDR2 YFSETQ. V was cut by 4 bases and J by 6 bases, with 13 bases left in between. In nucleotides, the CDR3 is TGCGCCAGCAGCCCAGGGTCGGCTCCTGAAGCTTTCTTT. It yields the protein CASSPGSAPEAFF.

About this clonotype itself: This clone may be a read error of a much larger clone one base away. V and J are TRBV20-1 and TRBJ2-3; TRBD1 matches 9 bases. CDR1 and CDR2 from the germline V gene are DFQATT and SNEGSKA (reference sequence). This CDR3 has 14 residues. The CDR3 bases are TGCTGTGCTAGGGCGGGACAGGGTTCTTATACGCAGTATTTT. It codes for CCARAGQGSYTQYF.

This clonotype appeared a few times. This rearrangement joins TRBV29-1 to TRBJ1-2; D not resolved. The CDR3 spans 13 residues. The germline V and J ends were trimmed by 7 bases and 3 bases, with 15 bases remaining between them. Germline V gene data show CDR1 as SQVTM and CDR2 as ANQGSEA. CDR3 amino acids: CSATKAGDYGYTF. The CDR3 DNA reads as TGCAGCGCCACCAAAGCGGGAGACTATGGCTACACCTTC.

This clonotype was picked up many times. The chain combines TRBV20-1 with TRBJ1-1; 9 nucleotides line up with TRBD1. Germline V gene lookup returns CDR1 DFQATT and CDR2 SNEGSKA (reference sequence). CDR3 size: 16 residues. The trim removed 5 bases at V and 10 bases at J, leaving 20 bases unmatched. In DNA form, the CDR3 reads TGCAGTGCTTGTACCCTCCTCGGACAGGGGACCTCTCGAGCTTTCTTT. It specifies CSACTLLGQGTSRAFF.

In its sample, this clonotype was seen many times. The chain links TRBV12-3 or TRBV12-4 to TRBJ1-2, with TRBD1 matching over 7 bases. This CDR3 spans 12 amino acids. The V gene end was trimmed by 8 bases and the J gene end by 4 bases; junction bases not matched to a gene: 4. CDR3: CASARGLYGYTF. CDR3 sequence (DNA): TGTGCCAGCGCGAGGGGGCTCTATGGCTACACCTTC.

For this clonotype: One end of the junction varies from germline; a read error may be responsible. The chain combines TRBV20-1 with TRBJ2-3; D may be TRBD2 (7 bases). The CDR3 sequence is 15 residues long. The germline V gene encodes CDR1 DFQATT and CDR2 SNEGSKA (reference sequence). As DNA, the CDR3 is TGCTGTGCTAGGGGTCCGGGGGGCCCCGCAGATACGCAGTATTTT. This sequence encodes CCARGPGGPADTQYF.

This chain connects TRBV29-1 to TRBJ1-1; D gene ambiguous. V dropped 0 bases and J dropped 5 bases, with 10 bases sitting between them. CDR3 length: 13 amino acids. Per germline, CDR1 SQVTM and CDR2 ANQGSEA. The chain's CDR3 is CSVEDARRTEAFF. The CDR3 DNA reads TGCAGCGTTGAAGACGCTCGGAGGACTGAAGCTTTCTTT.

This clonotype occurred many times. The rearrangement uses TRBV4-3 and TRBJ2-3; the D gene is possibly TRBD2 (5 bases). Between the trimmed V and J ends, which lost 1 base and 6 bases, there was a span of 14 bases. Germline V gene sequence: CDR1 LGHNA, CDR2 YSLEER. CDR3 length equals 15 residues. CDR3 bases: TGCGCCAGCAGCCAAGGTCCCCTCGGGGAGGATACGCAGTATTTT. This translates into CASSQGPLGEDTQYF.

This clonotype was observed a handful of times. V and J are TRBV18 and TRBJ2-1, with a possible D match to TRBD1 (5 bases). CDR3 length: 15 amino acids. Between the trimmed V and J ends, which lost 3 bases and 5 bases, there was a span of 14 bases. Germline CDR1 and CDR2: KGHSH and LQKENI. Here the CDR3 reads CASSPPSRVNNEQFF. The CDR3 DNA reads as TGTGCCAGCTCACCCCCCTCCAGGGTCAACAATGAGCAGTTCTTC.

This clonotype appeared a few times. The chain uses TRBV5-1 and TRBJ1-2; 7 nucleotides line up with TRBD1. The CDR3 sequence is 14 residues long. CDR1 SGHRS and CDR2 YFSETQ come from the germline V gene. J lost 4 bases, V lost 4 bases, and 7 bases had no gene match. CDR3 DNA: TGCGCCAGCAGCCCCACAGGGGATCTCTATGGCTACACCTTC. This sequence encodes CASSPTGDLYGYTF. The whole variable domain, remainder taken from reference TRBV5-1 and TRBJ1-2, is KAGVTQTPRYLIKTRGQQVTLSCSPISGHRSVSWYQQTPGQGLQFLFEYFSETQRNKGNFPGRFSGRQFSNSRSEMNVSTLELGDSALYLCASSPTGDLYGYTFGSGTRLTVV.

This clonotype was counted a few times. The chain is built from TRBV20-1 and TRBJ2-5, with D hard to call. CDR1 and CDR2 (germline): DFQATT, SNEGSKA (reference sequence). The CDR3 covers 12 residues. CDR3 sequence (DNA): TGCAGCCCTTCCCAGTCACAAGAGACCCAGTACTTC. Translated: CSPSQSQETQYF.

The chain is built from TRBV11-2 and TRBJ2-1, with TRBD2 as a possible D gene (5 bases). V shed 6 bases and J shed 4 bases, with 13 bases lying between them. The CDR3 has 14 amino acids. The germline CDR1 and CDR2 sequences are SGHAT and FQNNGV. The CDR3 is CASRTDLNYNEQFF. In DNA, the CDR3 is TGTGCCAGCAGAACGGACTTAAATTACAATGAGCAGTTCTTC.

The rearrangement uses TRBV19 and TRBJ2-1; tentatively, D is TRBD1 or TRBD2 (5 bases each). This CDR3 is built from 14 residues. V gave up 5 bases and J gave up 5 bases, with 13 bases separating them. In germline, CDR1 is LNHDA, CDR2 SQIVND (reference sequence). The CDR3 DNA follows: TGTGCCAGTAGTTTTATGGGGGACCACAATGAGCAGTTCTTC. It encodes CASSFMGDHNEQFF.

In its sample, this clonotype was seen many times. This chain joins TRBV6-5 and TRBJ1-1; D gene ambiguous. CDR1 MNHEY and CDR2 SVGAGI come from the germline V gene. V shed 4 bases and J shed 3 bases, with 12 bases lying between them. The CDR3 loop spans 14 amino acids. Here the CDR3 reads CASSFSGVDTEAFF. The CDR3 DNA reads as TGTGCCAGCAGTTTTAGCGGTGTGGACACTGAAGCTTTCTTT.

The chain combines TRBV12-3 or TRBV12-4 with TRBJ2-3; D is uncertain. CDR3 size: 12 residues. V was cut by 1 base and J by 6 bases, with 5 bases left in between. This CDR3 reads CASSLEPDTQYF. The DNA of the CDR3 is TGTGCCAGCAGTTTAGAGCCGGATACGCAGTATTTT.

The rearrangement joins TRBV6-5 to TRBJ2-7, with TRBD2 as a possible D gene (6 bases). Germline lookup yields CDR1 MNHEY and CDR2 SVGAGI. Trimming pared 2 bases from V and 4 bases from J, leaving 15 bases between. The CDR3 is 15 amino acids. Written as DNA, the CDR3 is TGTGCCAGCAGTTACGGGGGAGGAGGGCTTTACGAGCAGTACTTC. The encoded protein is CASSYGGGGLYEQYF.

This clonotype has more than one count but fewer than ten. The J gene is TRBJ1-1, the V gene TRBV5-1, with a weak D call TRBD1 (6 bases). This CDR3 comprises 14 residues. In germline, CDR1 is SGHRS, CDR2 YFSETQ. Trimming removed 0 bases from V and 4 bases from J, with 10 bases in between. CDR3 protein: CASSLEGDGTEAFF. The CDR3 DNA follows: TGCGCCAGCAGCTTGGAGGGGGACGGCACTGAAGCTTTCTTT.

The chain recombines TRBV30 with TRBJ1-1, with D perhaps matching TRBD1 (6 bases). V dropped 2 bases and J dropped 11 bases, with 18 bases sitting between them. From germline, CDR1 is GTSNPN and CDR2 SVGIG (reference sequence). This CDR3 is 13 amino acids long. The CDR3 DNA sequence: TGTGCCTGGAGTCCGACAGGCCGCCTGTGGGCTTTCTTT. It yields the protein CAWSPTGRLWAFF. The variable domain in full, with the rest retrieved from reference TRBV30 and TRBJ1-1, is SQTIHQWPATLVQPVGSPLSLECTVEGTSNPNLYWYRQAAGRGLQLLFYSVGIGQISSEVPQNLSASRPQDRQFILSSKKLLLSDSGFYLCAWSPTGRLWAFFGQGTRLTVV.

The rearrangement uses TRBV20-1 and TRBJ1-1, with 9 nucleotides matching TRBD1. With V trimmed by 2 bases and J by 2 bases, 3 bases remained unmatched. The V gene's germline CDR1 is DFQATT and CDR2 SNEGSKA (reference sequence). This CDR3 is 14 amino acids long. This CDR3 reads CSARPGQGNTEAFF. CDR3 bases: TGCAGTGCTAGACCGGGACAGGGTAACACTGAAGCTTTCTTT.

The V gene is TRBV12-3 or TRBV12-4, the J gene TRBJ1-5, with a possible D match to TRBD1 (6 bases). Deletions cut 6 bases from V and 3 bases from J, with 12 bases between. The CDR3 has 14 amino acids. The CDR3 DNA is TGTGCCAGCAGCCGACAGGTTATCAATCAGCCCCAGCATTTT. Amino acid sequence: CASSRQVINQPQHF.

The chain joins TRBV20-1 to TRBJ1-2; a possible D gene is TRBD1 (5 bases). Germline values: CDR1 DFQATT, CDR2 SNEGSKA (reference sequence). The CDR3 covers 13 residues. V lost 2 bases, J lost 4 bases, and 11 bases lay in between. This chain's CDR3 is CSARSGTGYGYTF. CDR3 bases: TGCAGTGCTAGATCGGGGACCGGCTATGGCTACACCTTC.

V gene TRBV7-9 combines with J gene TRBJ2-7; 7 nucleotides align to TRBD2. The CDR3 runs to 15 residues. V was pared by 5 bases and J by 4 bases, with 11 bases of the junction left unmatched. The V gene's germline CDR1 is SEHNR and CDR2 FQNEAQ (reference sequence). The CDR3 nucleotides read TGTGCCAGCAGCCTCCGGGACCCGGGGGGTTACGAGCAGTACTTC. Translated: CASSLRDPGGYEQYF.

CDR3 amino acids: CASSSGSRRAFF. CDR3 DNA: TGTGCCAGCAGTTCGGGATCCAGAAGAGCTTTCTTT. V and J are TRBV6-5 and TRBJ1-1; the D is unclear. Germline-derived CDR1 and CDR2 are MNHEY and SVGAGI. The CDR3 has 12 amino acids. V lost 4 bases and J lost 10, with 13 bases in between.

This clonotype was seen at least ten times. V usage is TRBV6-1 and J usage is TRBJ1-1; D call uncertain. V gave up 2 bases and J gave up 2 bases, with 9 bases separating them. The CDR3 has 14 residues. CDR1 and CDR2 from the germline V gene are MNHNS and SASEGT. Written as DNA, the CDR3 is TGTGCCAGCAGTGAACTTTCAGGCAACACTGAAGCTTTCTTT. Its translation: CASSELSGNTEAFF.

This clonotype turned up a few times. The chain carries TRBV5-5 and TRBJ2-1; maybe TRBD1 (6 bases). Per the germline V gene, CDR1 is SGHKS and CDR2 is YYEKEE (reference sequence). Trimming cost V 1 base and J 0 bases, with 11 bases left between them. The CDR3 is 16 residues long. CDR3 amino acids: CASSLSADSSYNEQFF. The CDR3 DNA follows: TGTGCCAGCAGCTTGTCGGCGGACAGCTCCTACAATGAGCAGTTCTTC.

The chain is built from TRBV7-2 and TRBJ2-7, with unresolved D. Germline lookup yields CDR1 SGHTA and CDR2 FQGNSA. V dropped 2 bases and J dropped 7 bases, with 12 bases sitting between them. The CDR3 loop spans 13 amino acids. The CDR3 sequence is CASSLNQVIEQYF. The DNA for the CDR3 is TGTGCCAGCAGCTTAAATCAGGTTATAGAGCAGTACTTC.

The sample holds a few counts of this clonotype. V is TRBV12-3 or TRBV12-4 and J is TRBJ2-1; 11 bases map to TRBD2. The CDR3 has 17 residues. Trimming cost V 4 bases and J 6 bases; bases outside gene matches: 11. CDR3 sequence: CASSYRPLAGGSNEQFF. In DNA form, the CDR3 reads TGTGCCAGCAGTTACCGTCCTCTAGCGGGGGGATCCAATGAGCAGTTCTTC.

This clonotype was counted at least ten times. CDR3 nucleotide sequence: TGCAGCGTGAATATGGGACTGACTCGAGTCGAGCAGTACTTC. Amino acid sequence: CSVNMGLTRVEQYF. V usage is TRBV29-1 and J usage is TRBJ2-7; maybe TRBD2 (6 bases). V lost 6 bases and J 6 bases, leaving 21 bases between the germline ends. The CDR3 totals 14 residues. Per the germline V gene, CDR1 is SQVTM and CDR2 is ANQGSEA.

This clonotype was counted once. Here the CDR3 DNA reads TGCAGCAAAGTCCGGGCCACAGCCCCAGGTTATAATTCACCCCTCCACTTT. Its protein is CSKVRATAPGYNSPLHF. The chain has TRBV29-1 and TRBJ1-6; D call uncertain. The germline CDR1 and CDR2 sequences are SQVTM and ANQGSEA. The CDR3 spans 17 residues. V lost 8 bases and J lost 4, with 24 bases in between.

The table lists this clonotype with many counts. This rearrangement joins TRBV4-2 to TRBJ1-1; weak D call: TRBD1 (6 bases). This CDR3 is built from 15 residues. Germline V gene lookup returns CDR1 LGHNA and CDR2 YNFKEQ. With 0 bases removed from V and 1 base from J, the gap between germline ends came to 9 bases. This CDR3 is CASSQEGHGNTEAFF. The CDR3 DNA follows: TGTGCCAGCAGCCAAGAGGGACACGGGAACACTGAAGCTTTCTTT.

The CDR3, as DNA: TGTGCCAGTAGTAGGGCGCTGGGCCACAATGAGCAGTTCTTC. It codes for CASSRALGHNEQFF. The chain has TRBV19 and TRBJ2-1; D ambiguous. The V gene lost 4 bases and the J gene lost 5 bases, with 12 bases spanning the gap. The CDR3 loop spans 14 amino acids. Germline CDR1 is LNHDA and CDR2 is SQIVND (reference sequence).